This T cell receptor (beta chain) was profiled in a study of pediatric ulcerative colitis. Produced via immunoSEQ multiplex PCR; TCRdb's table is partial and in-frame only. The table lists about 60,000 clones, around 87% of them singletons. The length of the CDR3 is 15 residues. V lost 6 bases, J lost 10 bases, and 22 bases lay in between. CDR1 LNHDA and CDR2 SQIVND come from the germline V gene (reference sequence). The sample taken for sequencing was blood. The chain uses TRBV19 and TRBJ1-5; D not certain. The source is a boy between 5 and 17 years old who was a control in a study of pediatric ulcerative colitis. Here the CDR3 DNA reads TGTGCCAGTAGGATGCTCGGTGGCAAGATGTTCCCCCAGCATTTT. It translates to CASRMLGGKMFPQHF.